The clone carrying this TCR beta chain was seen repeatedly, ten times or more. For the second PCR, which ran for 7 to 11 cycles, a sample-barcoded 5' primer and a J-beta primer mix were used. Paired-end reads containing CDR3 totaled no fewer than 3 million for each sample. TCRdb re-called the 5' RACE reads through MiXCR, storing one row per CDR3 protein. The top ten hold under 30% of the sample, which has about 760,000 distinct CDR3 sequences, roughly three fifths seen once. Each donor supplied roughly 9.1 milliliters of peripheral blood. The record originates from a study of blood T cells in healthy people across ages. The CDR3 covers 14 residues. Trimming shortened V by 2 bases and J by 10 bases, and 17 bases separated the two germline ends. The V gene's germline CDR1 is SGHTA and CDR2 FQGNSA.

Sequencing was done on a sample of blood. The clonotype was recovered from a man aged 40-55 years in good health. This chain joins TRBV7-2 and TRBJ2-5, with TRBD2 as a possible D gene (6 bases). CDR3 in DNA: TGTGCCAGCAGCTTAAACCCGGGACTTTGGCTCCAGTACTTC. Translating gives CASSLNPGLWLQYF.